One and the same sample provided the 15 T cell receptor beta chains below, sequenced in a study of cytomegalovirus exposure and HLA in healthy donors. The PCR was carried out with 60 Vbeta primers and 13 Jbeta primers. Some clones are missing from TCRdb's copy, which holds only in-frame ones; the method was immunoSEQ multiplex PCR. Among fewer than 150,000 clones, around three quarters were seen once, and the ten largest hold around 5.2%. Specimen: PBMCs. The receptors here all came from a man aged 45-60 years in good health and CMV-seropositive.

This clone was counted a few times. V is TRBV7-9 and J is TRBJ2-7, with a tentative D call TRBD2 (6 bases). This CDR3 comprises 13 residues. Germline V lookup: CDR1 SEHNR, CDR2 FQNEAQ (reference sequence). With 3 bases removed from V and 3 bases from J, the gap between germline ends came to 9 bases. The CDR3 nucleotides read TGTGCCAGCAGCTTTACTAGCAGCTACGAGCAGTACTTC. Translated: CASSFTSSYEQYF.

This chain uses TRBV5-1 with TRBJ2-1, with TRBD2 matching 10 bases. The CDR3 loop spans 15 amino acids. CDR1 SGHRS and CDR2 YFSETQ come from the germline V gene. The ends lost 1 base at V and 5 bases at J; junction bases unmatched: 3. The CDR3 loop is CASSLTSGKNNEQFF. The CDR3 DNA follows: TGCGCCAGCAGCTTGACTAGCGGGAAGAACAATGAGCAGTTCTTC. The complete variable domain, with remaining parts taken from reference TRBV5-1 and TRBJ2-1, reads KAGVTQTPRYLIKTRGQQVTLSCSPISGHRSVSWYQQTPGQGLQFLFEYFSETQRNKGNFPGRFSGRQFSNSRSEMNVSTLELGDSALYLCASSLTSGKNNEQFFGPGTRLTVL.

V is TRBV4-2 and J is TRBJ1-5; 10 bases are shared with TRBD1. The CDR3 covers 17 residues. From germline, CDR1 is LGHNA and CDR2 YNFKEQ. V shed 1 base and J 4 bases; nucleotides not matched to a gene: 7. CDR3 bases: TGTGCCAGCAGCCAAGCGGGGGGACAGGGGACAAATCAGCCCCAGCATTTT. As protein: CASSQAGGQGTNQPQHF.

This clone occurred once. The chain joins TRBV10-3 to TRBJ2-1, with 10 bases lining up with TRBD2. Germline lookup yields CDR1 ENHRY and CDR2 SYGVKD. V lost 0 bases, J lost 7 bases, and 3 bases stayed unmatched. This CDR3 is 15 amino acids long. CDR3 bases: TGTGCCATCAGTGAGTCCGCTAGCGGGAGTAATGAGCAGTTCTTC. It codes for CAISESASGSNEQFF.

This clone was counted a single time. J is TRBJ1-6 and V is TRBV30; 10 bases are shared with TRBD1. Trimming took 5 bases from V and 7 from J; bases not matched to a gene: 5. CDR3 length: 14 residues. CDR1 is GTSNPN, CDR2 SVGIG, per germline (reference sequence). CDR3 protein: CAWDWGQGNSPLHF. The DNA for the CDR3 is TGTGCCTGGGACTGGGGACAGGGGAATTCACCCCTCCACTTT.

The chain is built from TRBV4-1 and TRBJ1-3; TRBD1 agrees at 7 bases. Germline V gene lookup returns CDR1 MGHRA and CDR2 YSYEKL. The CDR3 is 15 amino acids. Trimming cost V 4 bases and J 2 bases; bases outside gene matches: 5. CDR3 bases: TGCGCCAGCAGCCTAGTCACAGGGGCTGGAAACACCATATATTTT. Amino acid sequence: CASSLVTGAGNTIYF.

The rearrangement links TRBV15 to TRBJ1-1; D is ambiguous. Germline V gives CDR1 LNHNV, CDR2 YYDKDF (reference sequence). The CDR3 is made up of 18 amino acids. The germline V and J ends were trimmed by 0 bases and 0 bases, with 17 bases remaining between them. In DNA, the CDR3 is TGTGCCACCAGCAGAGAACACCCCTCCGAATTAATGAACACTGAAGCTTTCTTT. Protein product: CATSREHPSELMNTEAFF.

This clone showed up just a few times. The rearrangement links TRBV4-2 to TRBJ1-1; 8 bases fit TRBD1. CDR1 and CDR2 (germline): LGHNA, YNFKEQ. The CDR3 consists of 16 residues. After removal of 4 bases from V and 3 bases from J, the junction contained 10 bases not matched to a gene. The CDR3 DNA sequence: TGTGCCAGCAGCCGAGAGACAGGGGATAGTCACACTGAAGCTTTCTTT. Translated, it gives CASSRETGDSHTEAFF.

The V call is TRBV4-1, the J call TRBJ2-7; D is unresolved. Germline V gives CDR1 MGHRA, CDR2 YSYEKL. This CDR3 contains 13 residues. Trimming pared 4 bases from V and 2 bases from J, leaving 9 bases between. The CDR3 region has the DNA TGCGCCAGCAGCCTGGAGTTCACCTACGAGCAGTACTTC. It yields the protein CASSLEFTYEQYF.

This clone has just a few counts. The genes are TRBV5-1 and TRBJ2-2; perhaps TRBD1 as D (6 bases). The CDR3 loop spans 14 amino acids. V dropped 7 bases and J dropped 6 bases, with 16 bases sitting between them. The germline gives CDR1 SGHRS, CDR2 YFSETQ. CDR3 DNA: TGCGCCAGCGGGTATTCGGCAGGGGCCGGGGAGCTGTTTTTT. It translates to CASGYSAGAGELFF.

This clone was detected only once. This chain connects TRBV2 to TRBJ1-2; the match to TRBD1 covers 7 bases. The CDR3 covers 16 residues. The germline V gene encodes CDR1 SNHLY and CDR2 FYNNEI. After removal of 6 bases from V and 7 bases from J, the junction contained 17 bases not matched to a gene. CDR3 in DNA: TGTGCCAGCAGAGCCAGCCCCGACAGGGCGGACGGTGGCTACACCTTC. Amino acids: CASRASPDRADGGYTF.

The chain has TRBV7-9 and TRBJ1-3; D is possibly TRBD1 (6 bases). The CDR3 covers 17 residues. Germline assignment: CDR1 SEHNR and CDR2 FQNEAQ (reference sequence). Trimming cost V 1 base and J 2 bases, with 15 bases left between them. The CDR3 is CASSLDRGAGTGNTIYF. CDR3 DNA: TGTGCCAGCAGCTTAGATCGGGGGGCAGGAACTGGAAACACCATATATTTT.

This sequence joins TRBV5-1 and TRBJ2-5; possible D gene TRBD2, 6 bases. V was clipped by 0 bases and J by 5 bases, with 11 bases between them. The CDR3 contains 14 residues. Germline V gives CDR1 SGHRS, CDR2 YFSETQ. CDR3 in DNA: TGCGCCAGCAGCTTGGCGGCAGGGAGGGAGACCCAGTACTTC. Encoded protein: CASSLAAGRETQYF.

This clone was seen a single time. The V and J genes are TRBV6-1 and TRBJ1-4; D not certain. Germline loops: CDR1 MNHNS, CDR2 SASEGT. V lost 2 bases to trimming and J lost 4 bases, with 8 bases between them. This CDR3 contains 14 residues. This CDR3 is CASSEIRLNEKLFF. The DNA for the CDR3 is TGTGCCAGCAGTGAAATCAGGCTTAATGAAAAACTGTTTTTT.

This clone was recorded once. This chain links TRBV6-6 with TRBJ1-1; D uncertain. The germline gives CDR1 MNHNY, CDR2 SVGAGI (reference sequence). The CDR3 runs 14 residues. With 8 bases removed from V and 5 bases from J, the gap between germline ends came to 18 bases. In DNA form, the CDR3 reads TGTGCCAGCCTATGGAGCGGGAGGTGGACTGAAGCTTTCTTT. This codes for CASLWSGRWTEAFF.